The 24 T cell receptor beta chains listed next were all sequenced from one sample in a study of PD-L1 blockade in urothelial cancer. Some clones are missing from TCRdb's copy, which holds only in-frame ones; the method was immunoSEQ multiplex PCR. There are about 35,000 clones in the sample; around 34% occur only once, and just under 9% lies in the top ten. Here the sequenced sample was tumor tissue, taken before atezolizumab (anti-PD-L1) treatment. Source of these receptors: a man between 60 and 75 years old with urothelial cancer.

This chain connects TRBV6-8 to TRBJ2-1, with no clear D. The CDR3 has 16 amino acids. Trimming removed 6 bases at V and 0 bases at J, with 15 bases between. CDR1 is MNHGY and CDR2 is SAAAGT in the germline V gene. The CDR3 DNA sequence: TGTGCCAGCAGCGCTGAAGGGTTAAGCTCCTACAATGAGCAGTTCTTC. Translated, it gives CASSAEGLSSYNEQFF.

CDR3 coding DNA: TGTGCCAGCTCACCGACGACAGGGAACACTGAAGCTTTCTTT. Translation gives CASSPTTGNTEAFF. The J gene is TRBJ1-1, the V gene TRBV18; D perhaps matches TRBD1 (6 bases). The CDR3 consists of 14 residues. Germline CDR1 is KGHSH and CDR2 is LQKENI. Trimming cost V 3 bases and J 1 base, with 9 bases left between them.

V usage is TRBV19 and J usage is TRBJ2-5; 9 bases are a match to TRBD1. Per the germline V gene, CDR1 is LNHDA and CDR2 is SQIVND (reference sequence). The CDR3 is 15 amino acids. The J segment lost 0 bases and the V segment lost 10 bases, leaving 9 bases of the junction unmatched. CDR3 in DNA: TGTGCCACCCATGACAGGGGGGGGTACCAAGAGACCCAGTACTTC. Translating it yields CATHDRGGYQETQYF.

There are many counts of this clone. This rearrangement joins TRBV11-3 to TRBJ1-1; no clear D. V was clipped by 5 bases and J by 8 bases, with 18 bases between them. The CDR3 has 14 amino acids. The germline gives CDR1 SGHNT, CDR2 YENEEA. CDR3 DNA sequence: TGTGCCAGCAGCCACCAACCGAAATATCAGGAAGCTTTCTTT. This gives the protein CASSHQPKYQEAFF.

The chain is built from TRBV28 and TRBJ1-4, with D perhaps TRBD1 (6 bases). V was cut by 6 bases and J by 7 bases, with 21 bases left in between. In germline, CDR1 is MDHEN, CDR2 SYDVKM. The CDR3 loop spans 16 amino acids. The CDR3, as DNA: TGTGCCAGCAGGTCTTACGGAACAGGGTGGAGTGAAAAACTGTTTTTT. Encoded protein: CASRSYGTGWSEKLFF.

This chain uses TRBV28 with TRBJ1-5; no definite D call. This CDR3 has 14 residues. Germline assignment: CDR1 MDHEN and CDR2 SYDVKM. V was trimmed by 3 bases and J by 3 bases, leaving 9 bases between them. The CDR3 reads CASSLASFNQPQHF. DNA for the CDR3: TGTGCCAGCAGTTTGGCAAGTTTCAATCAGCCCCAGCATTTT.

This chain uses TRBV18 with TRBJ2-1, with a weak D call TRBD2 (5 bases). Per the germline V gene, CDR1 is KGHSH and CDR2 is LQKENI. The CDR3 loop spans 13 amino acids. Trimming stripped 2 bases from V and 9 bases from J, with 11 bases between. CDR3 in amino acids: CASSPALEAEQFF. The CDR3 DNA reads as TGTGCCAGCTCACCAGCACTAGAGGCTGAGCAGTTCTTC.

In this sample, this clone turned up a few times. CDR3 sequence: CASRKQGPVETQYF. The CDR3 nucleotides are TGTGCCAGCAGGAAACAGGGGCCGGTAGAGACCCAGTACTTC. The chain is built from TRBV6-8 and TRBJ2-5, with 7 bases aligning to TRBD1. The CDR3 is made up of 14 amino acids. Germline trimming cut 6 bases from V and 4 bases from J; bases unmatched to any gene: 8. Germline V gene sequence: CDR1 MNHGY, CDR2 SAAAGT.

The rearrangement uses TRBV18 and TRBJ2-5; 12 bases align to TRBD2. The germline V gene encodes CDR1 KGHSH and CDR2 LQKENI. Germline trimming cut 6 bases from V and 6 bases from J; bases unmatched to any gene: 11. This CDR3 has 16 residues. The DNA of the CDR3 is TGTGCCAGCTCCCCCGCTAGCGGGGGGGCCGTGAAGACCCAGTACTTC. Residues: CASSPASGGAVKTQYF.

J is TRBJ1-2 and V is TRBV19; D might be TRBD1 (5 bases). The CDR3 has 14 amino acids. Germline CDR1 and CDR2: LNHDA and SQIVND (reference sequence). Trimming took off 6 bases at V and 2 bases at J, with 13 bases between the two ends. CDR3 sequence reads: CASSAGGDNYGYTF. CDR3 coding DNA: TGTGCCAGTAGCGCCGGAGGGGACAACTATGGCTACACCTTC.

The rearrangement links TRBV5-1 to TRBJ2-2; 7 positions agree with TRBD2. The CDR3 extends over 15 amino acids. Trimming cost V 4 bases and J 6 bases; bases outside gene matches: 9. The germline V gene encodes CDR1 SGHRS and CDR2 YFSETQ. This chain's CDR3 is CASSKKTSDAGELFF. The CDR3 region has the DNA TGCGCCAGCAGCAAAAAAACTAGCGACGCCGGGGAGCTGTTTTTT.

This clone was observed a handful of times. The rearrangement uses TRBV4-1 and TRBJ1-6; TRBD1 might be the D (6 bases). Germline assignment: CDR1 MGHRA and CDR2 YSYEKL. CDR3 size: 18 residues. The V end lost 5 bases, the J end lost 4 bases, and 21 bases lay between the germline ends. CDR3 residues: CASSKGVGLGQYNSPLHF. The CDR3, as DNA: TGCGCCAGCAGCAAAGGCGTCGGCTTGGGACAATATAATTCACCCCTCCACTTT.

This clone was counted at least ten times. The chain links TRBV11-3 to TRBJ1-3; D not resolved. There are 14 residues in the CDR3. CDR1 is SGHNT and CDR2 is YENEEA in the germline V gene. Trimming removed 1 base at V and 2 bases at J, with 6 bases between. This CDR3 is CASSLGPTGNTIYF. The CDR3 DNA reads TGTGCCAGCAGCTTAGGGCCGACTGGAAACACCATATATTTT.

This clone was seen a handful of times. The chain combines TRBV6-8 with TRBJ2-1, with D uncertain. CDR1 and CDR2 from the germline V gene are MNHGY and SAAAGT. The V gene lost 4 bases and the J gene lost 12 bases, with 13 bases spanning the gap. The CDR3 has 12 residues. CDR3 residues: CASSFIAWVQFF. The CDR3 DNA reads TGTGCCAGCAGTTTTATCGCTTGGGTGCAGTTCTTC.

This clone was recorded a few times. The chain carries TRBV27 and TRBJ1-4; D unresolved. The V gene's germline CDR1 is MNHEY and CDR2 SMNVEV (reference sequence). The V end lost 5 bases, the J end lost 7 bases, and 14 bases lay between the germline ends. This CDR3 contains 14 residues. Written as DNA, the CDR3 is TGTGCCAGCAGTAGCAGGAGATCCCTTGAAAAACTGTTTTTT. This encodes CASSSRRSLEKLFF.

This clone was counted a few times. The chain uses TRBV7-5 and TRBJ2-1; the D call TRBD2 from the table was never checked on the DNA. TRBV7-5 is tagged as a pseudogene. The CDR3 has 19 residues. The CDR3 nucleotides read TGTGCCAGCAGCGTATCCGGGACTAGCGGGGGTCTAGGGGTGATTGAGCAGTTCTTC. Translated, it gives CASSVSGTSGGLGVIEQFF.

V and J are TRBV28 and TRBJ1-2; TRBD1 might be the D (5 bases). CDR1 and CDR2 (germline): MDHEN, SYDVKM. The germline V and J ends were trimmed by 8 bases and 3 bases, with 13 bases remaining between them. This CDR3 comprises 13 residues. For the CDR3, the DNA is TGTGCCAGCTGTCCGGGACGGTACTATGGCTACACCTTC. This codes for CASCPGRYYGYTF.

The rearrangement joins TRBV29-1 to TRBJ2-7; 10 bases are a match to TRBD1. Looked up from germline, CDR1 is SQVTM and CDR2 is ANQGSEA. The CDR3 length is 15 residues. The V and J ends lost 5 bases and 2 bases, in that order; junction bases with no gene match: 9. The CDR3 loop reads CSVRNRDRGPYEQYF. Here the CDR3 DNA reads TGCAGCGTTAGAAACCGGGACAGGGGTCCCTACGAGCAGTACTTC.

The chain employs TRBV19 and TRBJ1-6, with a tentative D call TRBD1 (5 bases). The CDR3 is 12 amino acids. The V and J ends lost 4 bases and 10 bases respectively, with 8 bases between them. Germline values: CDR1 LNHDA, CDR2 SQIVND (reference sequence). CDR3 protein: CASSKQDSPLHF. CDR3 nucleotide sequence: TGTGCCAGTAGTAAACAGGACTCACCCCTCCACTTT.

The chain has TRBV18 and TRBJ1-3, with 7 bases lining up with TRBD1. Germline CDR1 and CDR2: KGHSH and LQKENI. The CDR3 sequence is 15 residues long. The V segment lost 4 bases and the J segment 0 bases; nucleotides outside the gene matches: 3. The CDR3 spells CASSQGQSSGNTIYF. DNA of the CDR3: TGTGCCAGCTCACAGGGACAGAGCTCTGGAAACACCATATATTTT.

The chain links TRBV2 to TRBJ1-5; D unclear. Per the germline V gene, CDR1 is SNHLY and CDR2 is FYNNEI. The CDR3 totals 15 residues. Trimming shortened V by 6 bases and J by 4 bases, and 16 bases separated the two germline ends. The CDR3 DNA follows: TGTGCCAGCAGACCAGGCAGCCAAGCAAATCAGCCCCAGCATTTT. Translated, it gives CASRPGSQANQPQHF. The whole variable domain, filled in from reference TRBV2 and TRBJ1-5, reads EPEVTQTPSHQVTQMGQEVILRCVPISNHLYFYWYRQILGQKVEFLVSFYNNEISEKSEIFDDQFSVERPDGSNFTLKIRSTKLEDSAMYFCASRPGSQANQPQHFGDGTRLSIL.

V is TRBV11-3 and J is TRBJ2-3, with 8 bases that match TRBD1. Germline CDR1 and CDR2: SGHNT and YENEEA. This CDR3 spans 15 amino acids. Losses at the gene ends were 5 bases for V and 0 bases for J; bases not matched to a gene: 4. CDR3 sequence (DNA): TGTGCCAGCAGCCGGGGGACAGGAAGCACAGATACGCAGTATTTT. Its translation: CASSRGTGSTDTQYF. The full variable domain, its missing parts supplied by reference TRBV11-3 and TRBJ2-3, is EAGVVQSPRYKIIEKKQPVAFWCNPISGHNTLYWYLQNLGQGPELLIRYENEEAVDDSQLPKDRFSAERLKGVDSTLKIQPAELGDSAVYLCASSRGTGSTDTQYFGPGTRLTVL.

The chain combines TRBV28 with TRBJ2-7; TRBD2 matches at 12 bases. Germline assignment: CDR1 MDHEN and CDR2 SYDVKM. V was clipped by 2 bases and J by 3 bases; unmatched bases: 2. The CDR3 covers 15 residues. The CDR3 sequence is CASSLRLAGDYEQYF. The DNA for the CDR3 is TGTGCCAGCAGTTTAAGACTAGCGGGAGACTACGAGCAGTACTTC.

The V gene is TRBV23-1, the J gene TRBJ1-4; TRBD1 might be the D (5 bases). TRBV23-1 is classed as an ORF, of uncertain function. V lost 5 bases, J lost 4 bases, and 8 bases lay in between. The CDR3 length is 13 residues. CDR3 nucleotides: TGCGCCAGCAGTTGGGACGGTAATGAAAAACTGTTTTTT. Its translation: CASSWDGNEKLFF.